The next 21 T cell receptor beta chains were all read from a single sample in a study of follicular helper T cells after annual influenza vaccination (dated by TCRdb to the late 2010s). Library construction relied on the immunoSEQ multiplex PCR assay. The table comes from immuneACCESS by way of TCRdb, which keeps in-frame sequences with V and J called. Part of the clones is missing from these tables; in studies checked, under half for an unresolved V gene and the rest for unknown reasons. In all, the sample holds 7,000 or so clones, and 75% to 90% of those were seen once. Of the sample, about 0.54% falls within the top ten clones. In light of the paper, this sample's time point label describes: 2015-2016 season, 7 days after influenza vaccination. Specimen: CXCR5- memory CD4+ T cells sorted from blood, collected 7 days after influenza vaccination. The label giving this sample's cell subset or site can be read as: CXCR5- memory CD4 T cells. The origin of the receptors is an adult who received the influenza vaccine.

The chain has TRBV7-2 and TRBJ2-7; D unresolved. Germline V CDR1 and CDR2: SGHTA, FQGNSA. Trimming removed 2 bases at V and 2 bases at J, with 10 bases between. The CDR3 spans 14 residues. The chain's CDR3 is CASSLFGPTYEQYF. CDR3 coding DNA: TGTGCCAGCAGCTTATTCGGACCTACCTACGAGCAGTACTTC.

This chain uses TRBV5-4 with TRBJ1-1; D ambiguous. With 0 bases removed from V and 2 bases from J, the gap between germline ends came to 2 bases. The CDR3 runs 12 residues. Germline values: CDR1 SGHNT, CDR2 YYREEE (reference sequence). This CDR3 reads CASSLDNTEAFF. The CDR3 bases are TGTGCCAGCAGCTTGGATAACACTGAAGCTTTCTTT.

V is TRBV5-6 and J is TRBJ2-3, with no clear D. The ends were cut back, 5 bases at V and 7 bases at J, with 11 bases in the middle. The CDR3 consists of 12 residues. In germline, CDR1 is SGHDT, CDR2 YYEEEE. The CDR3 protein is CASSKWMNTQYF. Here the CDR3 DNA reads TGTGCCAGCAGTAAATGGATGAATACGCAGTATTTT. Together with reference TRBV5-6 and TRBJ2-3, the CDR3 gives the full variable domain: DAGVTQSPTHLIKTRGQQVTLRCSPKSGHDTVSWYQQALGQGPQFIFQYYEEEERQRGNFPDRFSGHQFPNYSSELNVNALLLGDSALYLCASSKWMNTQYFGPGTRLTVL.

This sequence joins TRBV21-1 and TRBJ1-5; the D call of TRBD1 is as the table states it, not checked on the DNA. TRBV21-1 is an annotated pseudogene. This CDR3 is 17 amino acids long. This CDR3 reads CASSPHRDREGNQPQHF. The CDR3 DNA reads TGTGCCAGCAGCCCTCACCGGGACAGGGAAGGCAATCAGCCCCAGCATTTT.

The chain joins TRBV6-6 to TRBJ1-2; D call uncertain. This CDR3 spans 15 amino acids. The V end lost 2 bases, the J end lost 2 bases, and 12 bases lay between the germline ends. Germline CDR1 is MNHNY and CDR2 is SVGAGI (reference sequence). The CDR3 nucleotides are TGTGCCAGCAGTTACGGAGAGGGAAGGAACTATGGCTACACCTTC. This gives the protein CASSYGEGRNYGYTF.

CDR3 region: CASSPLRGTEAFF. The CDR3 DNA reads TGCGCCAGCAGCCCTTTACGGGGGACTGAAGCTTTCTTT. The chain couples TRBV4-3 to TRBJ1-1; weak D call: TRBD1 (5 bases). V was cut by 4 bases and J by 5 bases, with 11 bases left in between. Germline V gene data show CDR1 as LGHNA and CDR2 as YSLEER. The CDR3 runs 13 residues.

The chain combines TRBV7-3 with TRBJ2-1, with 12 bases aligning to TRBD2. The CDR3 contains 14 residues. CDR1 and CDR2 from the germline V gene are SGHTA and FQGTGA. The V gene end was trimmed by 1 base and the J gene end by 11 bases; junction bases not matched to a gene: 3. CDR3 amino acids: CASSLILAGGKQFF. Written as DNA, the CDR3 is TGTGCCAGCAGCTTAATCCTAGCGGGGGGGAAGCAGTTCTTC.

The gene calls are TRBV18 and TRBJ2-7; either TRBD1 or TRBD2 may supply D (5 bases each). The CDR3 extends over 15 amino acids. V was pared by 3 bases and J by 5 bases, with 17 bases between. The V gene's germline CDR1 is KGHSH and CDR2 LQKENI. CDR3 sequence reads: CASSPSGAGNHEQYF. CDR3 DNA sequence: TGTGCCAGCTCACCTTCCGGGGCAGGGAACCACGAGCAGTACTTC.

The chain couples TRBV11-2 to TRBJ1-1; D may be TRBD1 (6 bases). The V and J ends lost 1 base and 3 bases respectively, with 12 bases between them. The CDR3 has 15 amino acids. Looked up from germline, CDR1 is SGHAT and CDR2 is FQNNGV. The DNA for the CDR3 is TGTGCCAGCAGCTTAGGAACAGGGTCCGACACTGAAGCTTTCTTT. Translation: CASSLGTGSDTEAFF.

The chain links TRBV7-2 to TRBJ1-1; a possible D gene is TRBD1 (5 bases). The CDR3 runs to 15 residues. Germline values: CDR1 SGHTA, CDR2 FQGNSA. Between the trimmed V and J ends, which lost 5 bases and 0 bases, there was a span of 13 bases. For the CDR3, the DNA is TGTGCCAGCAGCCTGCTGGGGCTCATGAACACTGAAGCTTTCTTT. This gives the protein CASSLLGLMNTEAFF. The whole variable domain, remainder taken from reference TRBV7-2 and TRBJ1-1, is GAGVSQSPSNKVTEKGKDVELRCDPISGHTALYWYRQSLGQGLEFLIYFQGNSAPDKSGLPSDRFSAERTGGSVSTLTIQRTQQEDSAVYLCASSLLGLMNTEAFFGQGTRLTVV.

The J gene is TRBJ1-5, the V gene TRBV18, with TRBD1 matching over 9 bases. V lost 5 bases, J lost 5 bases, and 4 bases stayed unmatched. The CDR3 contains 14 residues. Germline V CDR1 and CDR2: KGHSH, LQKENI. CDR3 sequence reads: CASSTRDRDQPQHF. CDR3 nucleotides: TGTGCCAGCTCAACCCGGGACAGGGATCAGCCCCAGCATTTT.

The chain couples TRBV5-6 to TRBJ2-1; 13 bases are a match to TRBD2. The V gene end was trimmed by 3 bases and the J gene end by 4 bases; junction bases not matched to a gene: 7. CDR1 and CDR2 (germline): SGHDT, YYEEEE. The CDR3 has 17 amino acids. The chain's CDR3 is CASSWGLAGITYNEQFF. The CDR3 DNA is TGTGCCAGCAGCTGGGGACTAGCGGGAATAACATACAATGAGCAGTTCTTC.

J is TRBJ1-1 and V is TRBV7-9; 10 bases map to TRBD1. This CDR3 has 13 amino acids. V lost 6 bases, J lost 7 bases, and 5 bases stayed unmatched. Per the germline V gene, CDR1 is SEHNR and CDR2 is FQNEAQ (reference sequence). The CDR3, as DNA: TGTGCCAGCAGTCCGACAGGGGGCGGTGAAGCTTTCTTT. Residues: CASSPTGGGEAFF.

This sequence joins TRBV9 and TRBJ2-5, with unresolved D. With 4 bases removed from V and 5 bases from J, the gap between germline ends came to 12 bases. Germline V gene lookup returns CDR1 SGDLS and CDR2 YYNGEE. The CDR3 is made up of 13 amino acids. The DNA for the CDR3 is TGTGCCAGCAGCCCGCTACCGTGGGAGACCCAGTACTTC. Translation: CASSPLPWETQYF.

The chain carries TRBV29-1 and TRBJ2-1; no reliable D call. The CDR3 covers 11 residues. CDR1 is SQVTM, CDR2 ANQGSEA, per germline. Trimming cost V 4 bases and J 0 bases, with 1 base left between them. The CDR3 protein is CSVVSYNEQFF. In DNA, the CDR3 is TGCAGCGTTGTCTCCTACAATGAGCAGTTCTTC.

The V call is TRBV7-2, the J call TRBJ2-5, with 15 bases lining up with TRBD2. Per the germline V gene, CDR1 is SGHTA and CDR2 is FQGNSA. Unmatched junction bases numbered 11, after V lost 1 base and J lost 5 bases. CDR3 length equals 19 residues. Here the CDR3 DNA reads TGTGCCAGCAGCTTAGATGTTAGTGGGACTAGCGGGGGGCGGGAGACCCAGTACTTC. This translates into CASSLDVSGTSGGRETQYF.

The chain uses TRBV2 and TRBJ1-6; a weak D match, TRBD1 (6 bases). CDR1 and CDR2 from the germline V gene are SNHLY and FYNNEI. Deletions cut 3 bases from V and 7 bases from J, with 13 bases between. The CDR3 runs 15 residues. CDR3 nucleotide sequence: TGTGCCAGCAGTGATCGGGGGGCATGGAATTCACCCCTCCACTTT. Protein product: CASSDRGAWNSPLHF.

V is TRBV18 and J is TRBJ1-1; D is unresolved. V lost 2 bases, J lost 2 bases, and 12 bases lay in between. The length of the CDR3 is 15 residues. Germline assignment: CDR1 KGHSH and CDR2 LQKENI. As DNA, the CDR3 is TGTGCCAGCTCACCAATTGCACAATTAAACACTGAAGCTTTCTTT. The encoded protein is CASSPIAQLNTEAFF.

This clone was counted a few times. The chain employs TRBV9 and TRBJ2-1; possibly TRBD1 for D (5 bases). The CDR3 sequence is 15 residues long. The germline V gene has CDR1 SGDLS and CDR2 YYNGEE. V dropped 0 bases and J dropped 9 bases, with 16 bases sitting between them. DNA for the CDR3: TGTGCCAGCAGCGTAGCTACGCAGGGTGGTGCTGAGCAGTTCTTC. Protein: CASSVATQGGAEQFF.

The genes are TRBV4-1 and TRBJ2-5, with 8 bases aligning to TRBD2. Trimming cost V 0 bases and J 5 bases; bases outside gene matches: 17. This CDR3 spans 19 amino acids. In germline, CDR1 is MGHRA, CDR2 YSYEKL. Here the CDR3 DNA reads TGCGCCAGCAGCCAAGATCATGGGCTAGCGGGCAACAGGGAGGAGACCCAGTACTTC. Translated: CASSQDHGLAGNREETQYF.

This clone was seen only a few times. The chain couples TRBV10-3 to TRBJ2-7, with 8 positions matching TRBD1. The CDR3 covers 12 residues. Unmatched junction bases numbered 5, after V lost 7 bases and J lost 6 bases. The germline V gene has CDR1 ENHRY and CDR2 SYGVKD. The CDR3 sequence is CAIKDRDAEQYF. The CDR3 DNA follows: TGTGCCATCAAGGACAGGGATGCCGAGCAGTACTTC.